This TCR beta chain was sequenced for a study of blood T cell repertoires in COVID-19. Study as a whole: The analysed material was cDNA or gDNA that came from T cells, B-cell-depleted T cells, or PBMCs.

Repertoires were generated with immunoSEQ multiplex PCR, while TCRdb's copy carries only in-frame clones and drops some. The sample records about 130,000 clones, roughly 80% being singletons. Patients at the Seattle site were enrolled during active infection and followed longitudinally. This clone occurred a few times. The clonotype comes from a woman aged 70-85 years with COVID-19, enrolled during active disease. Material: peripheral blood.

The CDR3: CASSLSSGANVLTF. Here the CDR3 DNA reads TGTGCCAGCAGCTTATCGTCTGGGGCCAACGTCCTGACTTTC. The chain is built from TRBV5-6 and TRBJ2-6; D is ambiguous. Germline V gene data show CDR1 as SGHDT and CDR2 as YYEEEE. Trimming pared 2 bases from V and 1 base from J, leaving 4 bases between. The CDR3 loop spans 14 amino acids.